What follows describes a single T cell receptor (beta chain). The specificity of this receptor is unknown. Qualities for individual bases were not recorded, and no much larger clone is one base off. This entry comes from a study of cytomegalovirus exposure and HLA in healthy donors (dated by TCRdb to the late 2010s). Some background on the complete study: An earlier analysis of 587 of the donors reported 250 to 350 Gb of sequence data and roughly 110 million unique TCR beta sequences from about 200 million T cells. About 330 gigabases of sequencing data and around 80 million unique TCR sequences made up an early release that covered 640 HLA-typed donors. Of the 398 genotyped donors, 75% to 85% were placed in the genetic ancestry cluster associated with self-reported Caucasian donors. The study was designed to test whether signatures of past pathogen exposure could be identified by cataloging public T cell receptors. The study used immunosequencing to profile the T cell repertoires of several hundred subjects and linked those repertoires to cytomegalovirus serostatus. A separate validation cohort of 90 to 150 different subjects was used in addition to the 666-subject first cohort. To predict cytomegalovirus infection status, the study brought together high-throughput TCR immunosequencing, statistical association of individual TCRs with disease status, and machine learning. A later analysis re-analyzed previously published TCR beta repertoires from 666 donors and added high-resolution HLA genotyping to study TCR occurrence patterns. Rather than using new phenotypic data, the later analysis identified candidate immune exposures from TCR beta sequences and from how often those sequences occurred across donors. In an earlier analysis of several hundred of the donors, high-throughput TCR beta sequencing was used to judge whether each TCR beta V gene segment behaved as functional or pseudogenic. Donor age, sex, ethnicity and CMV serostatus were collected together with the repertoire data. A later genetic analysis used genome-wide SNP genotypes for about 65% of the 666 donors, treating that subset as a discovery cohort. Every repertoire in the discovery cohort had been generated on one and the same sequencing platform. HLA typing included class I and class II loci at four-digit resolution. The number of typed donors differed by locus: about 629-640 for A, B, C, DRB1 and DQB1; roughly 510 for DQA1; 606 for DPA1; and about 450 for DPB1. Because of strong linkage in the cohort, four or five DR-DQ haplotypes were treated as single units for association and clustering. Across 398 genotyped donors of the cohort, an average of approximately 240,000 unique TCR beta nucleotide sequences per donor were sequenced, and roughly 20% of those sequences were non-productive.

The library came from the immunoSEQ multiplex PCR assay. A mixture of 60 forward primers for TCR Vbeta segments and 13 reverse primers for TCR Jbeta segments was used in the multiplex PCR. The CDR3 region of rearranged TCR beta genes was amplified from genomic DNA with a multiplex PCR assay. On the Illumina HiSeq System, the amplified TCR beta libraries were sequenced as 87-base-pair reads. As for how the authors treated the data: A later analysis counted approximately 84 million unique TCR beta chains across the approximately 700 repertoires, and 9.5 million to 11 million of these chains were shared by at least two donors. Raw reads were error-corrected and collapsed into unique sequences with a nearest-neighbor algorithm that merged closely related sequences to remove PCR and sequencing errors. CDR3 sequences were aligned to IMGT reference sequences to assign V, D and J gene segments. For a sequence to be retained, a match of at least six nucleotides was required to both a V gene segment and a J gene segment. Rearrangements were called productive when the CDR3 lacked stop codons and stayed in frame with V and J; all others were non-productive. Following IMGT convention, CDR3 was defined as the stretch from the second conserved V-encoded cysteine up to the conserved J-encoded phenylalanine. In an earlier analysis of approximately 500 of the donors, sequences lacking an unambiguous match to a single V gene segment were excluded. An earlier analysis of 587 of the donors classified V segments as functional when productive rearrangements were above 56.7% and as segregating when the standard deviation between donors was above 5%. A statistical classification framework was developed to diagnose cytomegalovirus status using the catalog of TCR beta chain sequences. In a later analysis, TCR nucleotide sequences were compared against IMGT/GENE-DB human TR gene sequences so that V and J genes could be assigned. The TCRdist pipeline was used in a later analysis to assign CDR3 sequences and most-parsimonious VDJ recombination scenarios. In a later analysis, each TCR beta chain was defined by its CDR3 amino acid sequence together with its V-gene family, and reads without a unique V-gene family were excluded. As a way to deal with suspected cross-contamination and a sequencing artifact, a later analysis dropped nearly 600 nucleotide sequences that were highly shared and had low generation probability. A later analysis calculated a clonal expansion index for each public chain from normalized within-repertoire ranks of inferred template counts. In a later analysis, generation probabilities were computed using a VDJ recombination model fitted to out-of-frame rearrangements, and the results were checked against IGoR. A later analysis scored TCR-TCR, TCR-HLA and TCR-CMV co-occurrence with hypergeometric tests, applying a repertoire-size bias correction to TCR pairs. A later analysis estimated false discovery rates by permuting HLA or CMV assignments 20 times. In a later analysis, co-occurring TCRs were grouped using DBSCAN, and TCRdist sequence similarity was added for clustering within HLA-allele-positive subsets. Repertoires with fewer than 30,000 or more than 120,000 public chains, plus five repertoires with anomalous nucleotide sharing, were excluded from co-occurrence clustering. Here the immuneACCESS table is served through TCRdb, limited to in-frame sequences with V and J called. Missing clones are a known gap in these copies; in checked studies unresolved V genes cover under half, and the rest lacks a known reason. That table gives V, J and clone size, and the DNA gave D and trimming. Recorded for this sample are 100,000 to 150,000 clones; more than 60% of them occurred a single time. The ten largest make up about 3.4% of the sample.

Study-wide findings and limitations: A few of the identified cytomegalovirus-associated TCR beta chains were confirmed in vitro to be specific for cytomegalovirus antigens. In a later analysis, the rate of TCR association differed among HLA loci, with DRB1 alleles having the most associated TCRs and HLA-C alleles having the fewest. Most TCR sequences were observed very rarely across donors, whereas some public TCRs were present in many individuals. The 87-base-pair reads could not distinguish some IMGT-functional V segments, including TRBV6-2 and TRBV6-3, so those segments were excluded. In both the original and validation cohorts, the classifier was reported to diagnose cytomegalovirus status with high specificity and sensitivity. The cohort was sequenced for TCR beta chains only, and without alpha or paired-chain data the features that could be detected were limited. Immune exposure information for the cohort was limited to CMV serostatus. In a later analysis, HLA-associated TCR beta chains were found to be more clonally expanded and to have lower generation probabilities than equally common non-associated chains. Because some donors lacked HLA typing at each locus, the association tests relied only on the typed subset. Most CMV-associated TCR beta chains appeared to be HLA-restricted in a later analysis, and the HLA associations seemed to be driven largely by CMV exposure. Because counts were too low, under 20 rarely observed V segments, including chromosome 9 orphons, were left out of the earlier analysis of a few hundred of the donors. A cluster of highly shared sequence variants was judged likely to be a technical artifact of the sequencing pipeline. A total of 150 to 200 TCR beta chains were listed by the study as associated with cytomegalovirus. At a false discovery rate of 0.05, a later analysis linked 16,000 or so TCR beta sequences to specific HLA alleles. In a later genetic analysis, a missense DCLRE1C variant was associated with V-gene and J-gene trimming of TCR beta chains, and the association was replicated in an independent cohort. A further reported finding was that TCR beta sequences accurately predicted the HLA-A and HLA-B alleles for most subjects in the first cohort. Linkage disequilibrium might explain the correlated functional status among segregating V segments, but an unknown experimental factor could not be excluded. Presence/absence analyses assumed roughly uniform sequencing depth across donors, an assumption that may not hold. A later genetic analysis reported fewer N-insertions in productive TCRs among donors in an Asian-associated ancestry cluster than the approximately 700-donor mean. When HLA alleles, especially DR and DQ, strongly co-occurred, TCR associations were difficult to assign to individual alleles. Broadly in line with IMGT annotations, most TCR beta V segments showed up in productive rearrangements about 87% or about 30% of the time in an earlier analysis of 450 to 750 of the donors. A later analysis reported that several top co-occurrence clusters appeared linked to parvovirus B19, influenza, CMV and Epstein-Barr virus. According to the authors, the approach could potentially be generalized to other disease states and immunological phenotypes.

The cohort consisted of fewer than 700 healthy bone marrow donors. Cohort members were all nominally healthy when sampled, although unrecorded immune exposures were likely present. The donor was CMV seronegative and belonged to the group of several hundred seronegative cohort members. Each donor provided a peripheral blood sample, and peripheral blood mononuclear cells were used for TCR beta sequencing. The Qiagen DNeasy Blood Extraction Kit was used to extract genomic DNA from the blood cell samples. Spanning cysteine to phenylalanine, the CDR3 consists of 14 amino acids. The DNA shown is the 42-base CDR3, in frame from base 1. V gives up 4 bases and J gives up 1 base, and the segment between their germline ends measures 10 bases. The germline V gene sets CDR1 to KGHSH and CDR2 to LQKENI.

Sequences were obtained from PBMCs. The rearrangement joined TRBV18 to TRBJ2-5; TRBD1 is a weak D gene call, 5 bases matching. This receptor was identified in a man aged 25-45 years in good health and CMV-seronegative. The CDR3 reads CASSHRQIQETQYF. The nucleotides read TGTGCCAGCTCACACCGACAGATCCAAGAGACCCAGTACTTC.